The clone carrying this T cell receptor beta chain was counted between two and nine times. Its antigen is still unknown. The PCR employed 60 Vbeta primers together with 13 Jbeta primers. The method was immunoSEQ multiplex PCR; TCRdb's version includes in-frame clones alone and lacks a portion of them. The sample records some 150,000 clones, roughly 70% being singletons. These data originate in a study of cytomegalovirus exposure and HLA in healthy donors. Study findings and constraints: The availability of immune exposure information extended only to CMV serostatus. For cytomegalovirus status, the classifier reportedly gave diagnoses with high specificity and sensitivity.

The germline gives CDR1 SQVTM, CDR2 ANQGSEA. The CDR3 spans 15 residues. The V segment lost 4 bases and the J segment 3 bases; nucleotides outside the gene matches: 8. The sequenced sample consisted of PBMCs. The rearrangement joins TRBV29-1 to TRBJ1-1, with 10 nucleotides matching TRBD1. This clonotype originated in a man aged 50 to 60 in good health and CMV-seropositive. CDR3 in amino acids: CSVGQRTGGYTEAFF. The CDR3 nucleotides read TGCAGCGTTGGCCAAAGGACAGGGGGTTACACTGAAGCTTTCTTT.